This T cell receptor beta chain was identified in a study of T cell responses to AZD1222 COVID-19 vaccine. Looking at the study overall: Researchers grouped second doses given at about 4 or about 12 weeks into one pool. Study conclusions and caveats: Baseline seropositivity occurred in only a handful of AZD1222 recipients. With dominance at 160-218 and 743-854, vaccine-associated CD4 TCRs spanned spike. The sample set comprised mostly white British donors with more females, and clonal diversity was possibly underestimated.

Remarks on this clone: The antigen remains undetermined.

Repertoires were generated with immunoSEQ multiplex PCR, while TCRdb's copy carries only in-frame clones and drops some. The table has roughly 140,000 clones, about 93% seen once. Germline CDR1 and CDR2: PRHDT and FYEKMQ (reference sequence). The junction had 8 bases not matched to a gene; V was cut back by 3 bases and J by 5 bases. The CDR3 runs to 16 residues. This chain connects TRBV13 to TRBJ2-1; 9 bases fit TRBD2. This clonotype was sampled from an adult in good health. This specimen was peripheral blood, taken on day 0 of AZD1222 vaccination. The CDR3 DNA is TGTGCCAGCAGCTTTCTAGGGACTAGCCGTAACAATGAGCAGTTCTTC. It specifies CASSFLGTSRNNEQFF.